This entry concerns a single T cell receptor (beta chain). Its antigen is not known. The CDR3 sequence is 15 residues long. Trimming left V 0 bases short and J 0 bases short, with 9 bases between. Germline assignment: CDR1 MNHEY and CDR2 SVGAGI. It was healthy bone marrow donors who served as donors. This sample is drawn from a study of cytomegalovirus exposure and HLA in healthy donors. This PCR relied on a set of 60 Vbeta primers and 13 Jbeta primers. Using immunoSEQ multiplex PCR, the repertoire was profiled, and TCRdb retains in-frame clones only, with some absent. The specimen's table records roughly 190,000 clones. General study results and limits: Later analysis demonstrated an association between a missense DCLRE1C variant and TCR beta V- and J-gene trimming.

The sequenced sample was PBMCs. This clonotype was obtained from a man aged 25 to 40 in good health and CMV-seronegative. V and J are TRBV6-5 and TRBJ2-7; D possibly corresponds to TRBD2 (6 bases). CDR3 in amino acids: CASSYSGGTSYEQYF. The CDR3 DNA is TGTGCCAGCAGTTACTCAGGAGGGACCTCCTACGAGCAGTACTTC.